Below, 17 T cell receptor beta chains from the same sample are listed, as sequenced in a study of blood T cell repertoires in COVID-19. Sequencing was performed with immunoSEQ multiplex PCR; in TCRdb, only in-frame clones are kept and a portion is missing. The profile covers 350,000 to 400,000 clones, with approximately 84% appearing a single time and under 3% taken by the ten largest. The sample comprised PBMCs or T cells enriched from blood (not recorded which). The receptors derive from a woman in her 30s who had recovered from COVID-19.

V usage is TRBV6-5 and J usage is TRBJ2-7; TRBD2 agrees at 7 bases. Germline CDR1 reads MNHEY; CDR2 reads SVGAGI. There are 13 residues in the CDR3. J was trimmed by 3 bases and V by 6 bases; bases with no gene match: 5. CDR3 DNA sequence: TGTGCCAGCAGGATGGGACTATACTACGAGCAGTACTTC. This gives the protein CASRMGLYYEQYF.

The rearrangement links TRBV5-1 to TRBJ2-2, with 8 bases lining up with TRBD1. J lost 0 bases, V lost 3 bases, and 4 bases had no gene match. The CDR3 covers 16 residues. In germline, CDR1 is SGHRS, CDR2 YFSETQ. DNA of the CDR3: TGCGCCAGCAGCTCCGCGACAGGGGCGAACACCGGGGAGCTGTTTTTT. Encoded protein: CASSSATGANTGELFF.

The chain joins TRBV5-4 to TRBJ1-6, with D maybe TRBD1 (6 bases). CDR3 length: 17 residues. Germline assignment: CDR1 SGHNT and CDR2 YYREEE (reference sequence). The V gene lost 0 bases and the J gene lost 1 base, with 11 bases spanning the gap. CDR3 protein: CASSLGGGRSYNSPLHF. CDR3 nucleotides: TGTGCCAGCAGCTTGGGGGGGGGCCGGTCCTATAATTCACCCCTCCACTTT.

The chain recombines TRBV28 with TRBJ2-2; D is unclear. Trimming shortened V by 6 bases and J by 0 bases, and 5 bases separated the two germline ends. This CDR3 comprises 13 residues. Germline-derived CDR1 and CDR2 are MDHEN and SYDVKM. The CDR3 DNA sequence: TGTGCCAGCAGACTGTCGAACACCGGGGAGCTGTTTTTT. Translating gives CASRLSNTGELFF.

This sequence joins TRBV10-3 and TRBJ2-5; TRBD1 might be the D (6 bases). CDR1 ENHRY and CDR2 SYGVKD come from the germline V gene. The germline V and J ends were trimmed by 7 bases and 3 bases, with 6 bases remaining between them. CDR3 size: 11 residues. The CDR3 here is CAIKGEETQYF. The CDR3, as DNA: TGTGCCATCAAGGGGGAAGAGACCCAGTACTTC.

The chain employs TRBV6-5 and TRBJ2-7; D ambiguous. Germline CDR1 MNHEY, CDR2 SVGAGI. The CDR3 is made up of 12 amino acids. The ends were cut back, 7 bases at V and 2 bases at J, with 9 bases in the middle. The CDR3 region is CASKRLPYEQYF. CDR3 nucleotide sequence: TGTGCCAGCAAGAGGTTACCCTACGAGCAGTACTTC.

V and J are TRBV29-1 and TRBJ1-1; D perhaps matches TRBD1 (6 bases). CDR1 and CDR2 from the germline V gene are SQVTM and ANQGSEA. The CDR3 totals 12 residues. V was trimmed by 6 bases and J by 3 bases, leaving 11 bases between them. CDR3 in amino acids: CSVGRGDTEAFF. The CDR3 coding sequence is TGCAGCGTGGGCAGGGGTGACACTGAAGCTTTCTTT.

J is TRBJ1-1 and V is TRBV5-1; unclear D gene. Trimming left V 5 bases short and J 6 bases short, with 17 bases between. The CDR3 extends over 14 amino acids. Germline assignment: CDR1 SGHRS and CDR2 YFSETQ. CDR3 residues: CASSNSLTPPEAFF. The CDR3 DNA is TGCGCCAGCAGTAACAGTTTAACCCCTCCTGAAGCTTTCTTT.

The chain is built from TRBV15 and TRBJ2-1; weak D call: TRBD2 (6 bases). Germline assignment: CDR1 LNHNV and CDR2 YYDKDF (reference sequence). V shed 1 base and J shed 4 bases, with 17 bases lying between them. This CDR3 spans 17 amino acids. CDR3 nucleotides: TGTGCCACCAGCAGAGGTCTAGAGGGAGGACCTTACAATGAGCAGTTCTTC. This codes for CATSRGLEGGPYNEQFF.

The genes are TRBV5-8 and TRBJ1-5; D gene ambiguous. Trimming cost V 4 bases and J 1 base, with 15 bases left between them. This CDR3 contains 16 residues. Germline lookup yields CDR1 SGHTS and CDR2 YDEGEE. The chain's CDR3 is CASSRLFGFSNQPQHF. In DNA form, the CDR3 reads TGTGCCAGCAGCCGCCTATTTGGTTTCAGCAATCAGCCCCAGCATTTT.

V is TRBV10-3 and J is TRBJ2-3; 10 bases line up with TRBD2. The CDR3 is 15 residues long. Germline V gene data show CDR1 as ENHRY and CDR2 as SYGVKD. J was trimmed by 1 base and V by 2 bases; bases with no gene match: 0. CDR3 sequence: CAISELAGGTDTQYF. CDR3 DNA sequence: TGTGCCATCAGTGAGCTAGCGGGGGGCACAGATACGCAGTATTTT.

This clone occurred once. The chain uses TRBV19 and TRBJ1-2; TRBD1 matches 7 bases. J was trimmed by 7 bases and V by 3 bases; bases with no gene match: 8. Germline V gives CDR1 LNHDA, CDR2 SQIVND (reference sequence). The CDR3 has 14 residues. CDR3: CASSMVFGTAGYTF. CDR3 nucleotides: TGTGCCAGTAGTATGGTCTTCGGGACAGCTGGCTACACCTTC.

J is TRBJ2-3 and V is TRBV10-1, with D unclear. The ends were cut back, 6 bases at V and 0 bases at J, with 10 bases in the middle. CDR1 and CDR2 from the germline V gene are WNHNN and SYGVQD (reference sequence). CDR3 length equals 14 residues. This CDR3 reads CASRAGLSTDTQYF. CDR3 sequence (DNA): TGCGCCAGCAGAGCCGGGTTGAGCACAGATACGCAGTATTTT.

This chain links TRBV27 with TRBJ1-5, with D perhaps matching TRBD1 (5 bases). The CDR3 length is 16 residues. Per the germline V gene, CDR1 is MNHEY and CDR2 is SMNVEV (reference sequence). V lost 2 bases, J lost 0 bases, and 11 bases lay in between. Written as DNA, the CDR3 is TGTGCCAGCAGTTTAAGGGGCCAGAATAGCAATCAGCCCCAGCATTTT. This translates into CASSLRGQNSNQPQHF.

V is TRBV28 and J is TRBJ2-1; D uncertain. The V end lost 7 bases, the J end lost 3 bases, and 7 bases lay between the germline ends. Germline CDR1 is MDHEN and CDR2 is SYDVKM. The CDR3 consists of 12 residues. Here the CDR3 reads CASTASYNEQFF. CDR3 nucleotide sequence: TGTGCCAGCACCGCTAGCTACAATGAGCAGTTCTTC.

This clone has just one count. The CDR3 region has the DNA TGCGCCAGCAGCTTGGGGCAGGGCTTATGGGCCAACGTCCTGACTTTC. It translates to CASSLGQGLWANVLTF. V gene TRBV5-1 combines with J gene TRBJ2-6, with TRBD1 as a possible D gene (5 bases). Looked up from germline, CDR1 is SGHRS and CDR2 is YFSETQ. This CDR3 contains 16 residues. V lost 0 bases to trimming and J lost 5 bases, with 12 bases between them.

The chain links TRBV28 to TRBJ2-2; 8 nucleotides agree with TRBD1. V gave up 7 bases and J gave up 7 bases; unmatched junction bases: 8. Germline values: CDR1 MDHEN, CDR2 SYDVKM. This CDR3 has 14 amino acids. In nucleotides, the CDR3 is TGTGCCAGCATTAAAACAGGGGGGAACGGGGAGCTGTTTTTT. It codes for CASIKTGGNGELFF.